A single sample gave rise to the 13 T cell receptor beta chains below, sequenced in a study of blood T cells in healthy people across ages. A second PCR, run for roughly 6 to 11 cycles, used a sample-barcoded 5' primer plus a J-beta primer mix. TCRdb passed the 5' RACE reads through MiXCR, listing each CDR3 protein once. The table has fewer than 750,000 distinct CDR3 sequences, more than 45% seen once; the top ten hold 20% to 25%. The sequencing sample was made of blood. The receptors here all came from a man older than 75 in good health.

This clonotype was counted a few times. A much larger clone lies a single base off, so this may be a read error. The chain employs TRBV6-6 and TRBJ2-5, with 12 bases matching TRBD2. The V gene's germline CDR1 is MNHNY and CDR2 SVGAGI (reference sequence). There are 17 residues in the CDR3. The CDR3 reads CASRKGSSGRAGEAQYF. The CDR3, as DNA: TGTGCCAGCAGGAAAGGTTCTAGCGGGAGGGCCGGAGAGGCCCAGTACTTC.

This clonotype occurred a few times. The V call is TRBV27, the J call TRBJ2-7; possible D gene TRBD1, 5 bases. The ends were cut back, 6 bases at V and 7 bases at J, with 19 bases in the middle. The CDR3 runs 14 residues. Germline V gene sequence: CDR1 MNHEY, CDR2 SMNVEV (reference sequence). The CDR3 coding sequence is TGTGCCAGCAGACTAATAGGGGCTGTTCAGGAGCAGTACTTC. Amino acids: CASRLIGAVQEQYF.

The chain couples TRBV29-1 to TRBJ2-7; possibly TRBD1 for D (6 bases). Looked up from germline, CDR1 is SQVTM and CDR2 is ANQGSEA. V lost 5 bases, J lost 3 bases, and 20 bases lay in between. The CDR3 has 15 amino acids. CDR3 nucleotide sequence: TGCAGCGTTTCAGGGGATGGACACAGTTACTACGAGCAGTACTTC. Amino acids: CSVSGDGHSYYEQYF.

The gene calls are TRBV7-2 and TRBJ2-7; the match to TRBD2 covers 10 bases. CDR3 length: 15 amino acids. CDR1 SGHTA and CDR2 FQGNSA come from the germline V gene. Trimming removed 2 bases from V and 5 bases from J; junction bases left unmatched: 6. The CDR3 here is CASSLLSGGIHEQYF. Written as DNA, the CDR3 is TGTGCCAGCAGCTTACTTAGCGGGGGGATCCACGAGCAGTACTTC.

This clonotype was counted many times. This chain joins TRBV6-6 and TRBJ1-2; D gene uncertain. Germline-derived CDR1 and CDR2 are MNHNY and SVGAGI (reference sequence). The V end lost 4 bases, the J end lost 8 bases, and 20 bases lay between the germline ends. This CDR3 spans 15 amino acids. CDR3 nucleotide sequence: TGTGCCAGCAGTTCCGACCGGACGGCGGTTGGGGGCTACACCTTC. It yields the protein CASSSDRTAVGGYTF.

The CDR3 DNA reads TGTGCCAGCAGCCTCATAGGGGTGGAATACAATGAGCAGTTCTTC. Protein product: CASSLIGVEYNEQFF. The J gene is TRBJ2-1, the V gene TRBV7-8; weak D call: TRBD1 (5 bases). This CDR3 has 15 amino acids. In germline, CDR1 is SGHVS, CDR2 FQNEAQ. Trimming took 5 bases from V and 4 from J, leaving 15 bases between them.

V gene TRBV9 combines with J gene TRBJ2-5, with D tentatively TRBD2 (6 bases). TRBJ2-7 matches the DNA end more closely, so the J call is doubtful. CDR1 SGDLS and CDR2 YYNGEE come from the germline V gene. The CDR3 spans 15 residues. CDR3 protein: CASSVGPRGMGEQYF. The CDR3 DNA is TGTGCCAGCAGCGTAGGTCCCCGGGGGATGGGCGAGCAGTACTTC.

The chain carries TRBV6-2 or TRBV6-3 and TRBJ2-1; tentative D call: TRBD1 (5 bases). This CDR3 region has 16 residues. Germline-derived CDR1 and CDR2 are MNHEY and SVGEGT. CDR3 bases: TGTGCAAGTAGCCTTGGGGCAACCCTTTTGGGGAATGAGCAGTTCTTC. Translation gives CASSLGATLLGNEQFF.

The table lists this clonotype with a few counts. The chain uses TRBV15 and TRBJ2-1; 14 bases agree with TRBD2. Germline V gene data show CDR1 as LNHNV and CDR2 as YYDKDF (reference sequence). The junction had 3 bases not matched to a gene; V was cut back by 0 bases and J by 8 bases. The CDR3 extends over 16 amino acids. CDR3 loop: CATSREGTSGSYEQFF. Here the CDR3 DNA reads TGTGCCACCAGCAGAGAGGGGACTAGCGGGAGTTATGAGCAGTTCTTC.

The V call is TRBV20-1, the J call TRBJ1-1; D remains unclear. The CDR3 runs 13 residues. V was clipped by 0 bases and J by 0 bases, with 5 bases between them. The germline V gene has CDR1 DFQATT and CDR2 SNEGSKA (reference sequence). In nucleotides, the CDR3 is TGCAGTGCTAGAGAACTCGTGAACACTGAAGCTTTCTTT. This encodes CSARELVNTEAFF.

The V gene is TRBV29-1, the J gene TRBJ2-3; D uncertain. This CDR3 is 15 amino acids long. V was shortened by 7 bases and J by 0 bases, with 17 bases between the two germline ends. Germline CDR1 reads SQVTM; CDR2 reads ANQGSEA. In nucleotides, the CDR3 is TGCAGCGGCGCAAGTGCCTCTTATAGCACAGATACGCAGTATTTT. Protein sequence: CSGASASYSTDTQYF.

V gene TRBV7-2 combines with J gene TRBJ1-4; TRBD1 aligns across 7 bases. In germline, CDR1 is SGHTA, CDR2 FQGNSA. The CDR3 consists of 17 residues. J lost 0 bases, V lost 2 bases, and 6 bases had no gene match. Here the CDR3 DNA reads TGTGCCAGCAGCTTAAGACAGGGCCGTGCAACTAATGAAAAACTGTTTTTT. This sequence encodes CASSLRQGRATNEKLFF.

To note about this clonotype: With a much larger clone just one base away, this may be a read error. The chain employs TRBV20-1 and TRBJ2-1, with D uncertain. Trimming removed 6 bases at V and 5 bases at J, with 14 bases between. Germline CDR1 and CDR2: DFQATT and SNEGSKA (reference sequence). The CDR3 loop spans 13 amino acids. The CDR3 nucleotides are TGCAGTGCCCACCGGACCACGAACAATGAGCAGTTCTTC. It specifies CSAHRTTNNEQFF.